The next 20 T cell receptor beta chains were all read from a single sample in a study of identical twins. TCRdb re-analysed the 5' RACE reads in MiXCR, keeping a single row per CDR3 protein. Among about 240,000 distinct CDR3 sequences, about 13% were seen once, and the ten largest hold around 4%. The same specimen was also included in a second study, on yellow fever vaccine responses in identical twins.

The sequencing sample was made of memory (CD45RO+) T cells sorted from blood. These receptors were taken from a woman aged 18-35 years in good health.

This clonotype was counted only a few times. This sequence joins TRBV4-3 and TRBJ2-2; D not certain. This CDR3 has 16 residues. V shed 1 base and J shed 0 bases, with 9 bases lying between them. Germline CDR1 and CDR2: LGHNA and YSLEER. This CDR3 is CASSQGTGSNTGELFF. In DNA form, the CDR3 reads TGCGCCAGCAGCCAAGGGACGGGCTCGAACACCGGGGAGCTGTTTTTT.

This clonotype was found many times. V gene TRBV29-1 combines with J gene TRBJ1-2, with D unresolved. The V end was cut by 4 bases, the J end by 2 bases, with 11 bases between. This CDR3 has 13 amino acids. In germline, CDR1 is SQVTM, CDR2 ANQGSEA. CDR3 DNA sequence: TGCAGCGTTGTTCCCTACCTCAACTATGGCTACACCTTC. Translation: CSVVPYLNYGYTF.

This sequence joins TRBV20-1 and TRBJ2-5, with 8 bases matching TRBD2. The J segment lost 7 bases and the V segment lost 8 bases, leaving 12 bases of the junction unmatched. Germline V gene sequence: CDR1 DFQATT, CDR2 SNEGSKA (reference sequence). The length of the CDR3 is 13 residues. The CDR3 protein is CSRAAGVTGTQYF. The CDR3 nucleotides are TGCAGTAGGGCAGCGGGGGTAACCGGGACCCAGTACTTC.

This chain links TRBV12-3 or TRBV12-4 with TRBJ1-6; 8 bases map to TRBD1. The CDR3 extends over 14 amino acids. Unmatched junction bases numbered 4, after V lost 2 bases and J lost 10 bases. CDR3: CASSLSRGRSPLHF. For the CDR3, the DNA is TGTGCCAGCAGTTTAAGCAGGGGGCGATCACCCCTCCACTTT.

This clonotype was detected many times. This chain links TRBV20-1 with TRBJ1-2; D might be TRBD1 (5 bases). The CDR3 runs 13 residues. The V and J ends lost 7 bases and 6 bases respectively, with 18 bases between them. Germline V gene sequence: CDR1 DFQATT, CDR2 SNEGSKA (reference sequence). This chain's CDR3 is CSGGRGEADGYTF. The CDR3 DNA follows: TGCAGTGGGGGGAGGGGAGAAGCCGATGGCTACACCTTC.

This clonotype was observed many times. V and J are TRBV12-3 or TRBV12-4 and TRBJ2-2; D may correspond to TRBD1 or TRBD2 (5 bases each). The ends were cut back, 6 bases at V and 5 bases at J, with 19 bases in the middle. The CDR3 is 16 residues long. The CDR3 protein is CASSRQLASITGELFF. As DNA, the CDR3 is TGTGCCAGCAGCCGACAGTTGGCTAGCATAACCGGGGAGCTGTTTTTT.

This clonotype was observed at least ten times. The chain links TRBV12-3 or TRBV12-4 to TRBJ2-1, with D perhaps matching TRBD2 (6 bases). Trimming left V 6 bases short and J 2 bases short, with 17 bases between. The CDR3 loop spans 16 amino acids. Written as DNA, the CDR3 is TGTGCCAGCAGCACCGATCTAGCGCCCACCTACAATGAGCAGTTCTTC. As protein: CASSTDLAPTYNEQFF.

This clonotype was seen more than once but under ten times. The rearrangement joins TRBV7-9 to TRBJ2-1; TRBD2 matches 9 bases. The length of the CDR3 is 15 residues. From germline, CDR1 is SEHNR and CDR2 FQNEAQ (reference sequence). V gave up 6 bases and J gave up 2 bases; unmatched junction bases: 5. In DNA, the CDR3 is TGTGCCAGCAGAAAAGCTAGCGGGGCCTACAATGAGCAGTTCTTC. It specifies CASRKASGAYNEQFF.

V and J are TRBV19 and TRBJ2-3; 10 bases line up with TRBD2. The CDR3 is made up of 14 amino acids. The junction had 4 bases not matched to a gene; V was cut back by 6 bases and J by 4 bases. Germline values: CDR1 LNHDA, CDR2 SQIVND (reference sequence). The CDR3 region has the DNA TGTGCCAGTAGAAAGCGGGAGGGACCAGATACGCAGTATTTT. It codes for CASRKREGPDTQYF.

This clonotype turned up a few times. The chain is built from TRBV5-1 and TRBJ2-1, with 8 bases identical to TRBD2. Germline trimming cut 4 bases from V and 0 bases from J; bases unmatched to any gene: 3. This CDR3 comprises 15 residues. The V gene's germline CDR1 is SGHRS and CDR2 YFSETQ. CDR3 DNA sequence: TGCGCCAGCAGCACGGGACTAGGCTCCTACAATGAGCAGTTCTTC. Protein: CASSTGLGSYNEQFF.

A word on this clonotype: One end of the junction does not line up with germline, which may come from a read error. CDR3 DNA sequence: TGTGCCGGCAGCCCTGGACTAGCGGTGGCCTACGAGCAGTACTTC. Translated, it gives CAGSPGLAVAYEQYF. The J gene is TRBJ2-7, the V gene TRBV5-6; 10 positions match TRBD2. The germline CDR1 and CDR2 sequences are SGHDT and YYEEEE. The CDR3 has 15 residues.

This chain joins TRBV5-1 and TRBJ2-7; 11 bases align to TRBD2. CDR3 length equals 15 residues. The V and J ends lost 4 bases and 4 bases, in that order; junction bases with no gene match: 7. Germline CDR1 and CDR2: SGHRS and YFSETQ. The CDR3: CASSPVTSGSYEQYF. CDR3 bases: TGCGCCAGCAGCCCCGTAACTAGCGGGAGTTACGAGCAGTACTTC.

This clonotype was counted between two and nine times. The chain couples TRBV5-1 to TRBJ2-7; D is unclear. Germline CDR1 reads SGHRS; CDR2 reads YFSETQ. Trimming took 0 bases from V and 3 from J, leaving 16 bases between them. This CDR3 contains 16 residues. The DNA of the CDR3 is TGCGCCAGCAGCTTGGAAGACCGAGGCGTAGGCTACGAGCAGTACTTC. Its translation is CASSLEDRGVGYEQYF.

This clonotype was counted ten times or more. The chain joins TRBV7-2 to TRBJ2-3; D call uncertain. V lost 3 bases, J lost 2 bases, and 9 bases lay in between. Germline V lookup: CDR1 SGHTA, CDR2 FQGNSA. The CDR3 is 14 amino acids. The CDR3 loop is CASSFNFHTDTQYF. The CDR3, as DNA: TGTGCCAGCAGCTTTAACTTTCACACAGATACGCAGTATTTT.

V and J are TRBV6-2 or TRBV6-3 and TRBJ2-7, with 13 bases lining up with TRBD2. This CDR3 contains 17 residues. The V gene end was trimmed by 8 bases and the J gene end by 2 bases; junction bases not matched to a gene: 12. Per the germline V gene, CDR1 is MNHEY and CDR2 is SVGEGT. For the CDR3, the DNA is TGTGCCAGCGGTCAGGGACTAGCGGGACCTTTTACCTACGAGCAGTACTTC. This gives the protein CASGQGLAGPFTYEQYF.

This chain joins TRBV5-4 and TRBJ1-2; 8 bases are a match to TRBD1. V shed 2 bases and J 8 bases; nucleotides not matched to a gene: 11. The germline V gene has CDR1 SGHNT and CDR2 YYREEE (reference sequence). This CDR3 region has 15 residues. DNA of the CDR3: TGTGCCAGCAGCTTTGGGTCGGGACAGGTCAAGGGCTACACCTTC. This gives the protein CASSFGSGQVKGYTF.

The CDR3 coding sequence is TGTGCCAGCAGACCGAGACTAGCGGGGAAGCAAGAGACCCAGTACTTC. Encoded protein: CASRPRLAGKQETQYF. The rearrangement links TRBV27 to TRBJ2-5, with 11 bases fitting TRBD2. With 6 bases clipped from V and 2 bases from J, the junction kept 8 bases outside the gene matches. The CDR3 extends over 16 amino acids. Germline CDR1 and CDR2: MNHEY and SMNVEV (reference sequence).

The chain joins TRBV6-1 to TRBJ1-5, with 9 nucleotides matching TRBD1. Trimming removed 8 bases from V and 7 bases from J; junction bases left unmatched: 15. The CDR3 runs 16 residues. Per the germline V gene, CDR1 is MNHNS and CDR2 is SASEGT. CDR3: CASENRDRVIRQPQHF. In nucleotides, the CDR3 is TGTGCCAGCGAAAACCGGGACAGGGTGATTCGACAGCCCCAGCATTTT.

In DNA form, the CDR3 reads TGTGCCAGCAGCTTAGCGGCGACAGGGTCCAAAAACATTCAGTACTTC. It codes for CASSLAATGSKNIQYF. The chain combines TRBV7-2 with TRBJ2-4; TRBD1 matches at 7 bases. Germline V CDR1 and CDR2: SGHTA, FQGNSA. This CDR3 contains 16 residues. The V and J ends lost 0 bases and 2 bases, in that order; junction bases with no gene match: 4.

The gene calls are TRBV7-9 and TRBJ2-6; possible D gene TRBD1, 6 bases. This CDR3 has 17 amino acids. V lost 2 bases and J lost 1, with 12 bases in between. Germline V gene sequence: CDR1 SEHNR, CDR2 FQNEAQ (reference sequence). CDR3 DNA sequence: TGTGCCAGCAGCTTAACCACAGGGTTTTCTGGGGCCAACGTCCTGACTTTC. It codes for CASSLTTGFSGANVLTF.